Presented here are 8 T cell receptor beta chains from one specimen sequenced in a study of cytomegalovirus exposure and HLA in healthy donors. TCRdb's copy holds only in-frame clones and misses some; the assay was immunoSEQ multiplex PCR. The table records about 160,000 clones, less than 90% of them present only once. Sequencing used PBMCs. These receptors originate from a woman aged 18-29 years in good health and CMV-seronegative.

The chain has TRBV10-3 and TRBJ2-7, with 7 nucleotides matching TRBD1. Trimming took 6 bases from V and 1 from J; bases not matched to a gene: 6. From germline, CDR1 is ENHRY and CDR2 SYGVKD. The length of the CDR3 is 14 residues. CDR3 amino acids: CAISIQGSSYEQYF. For the CDR3, the DNA is TGTGCCATCAGCATACAGGGGAGTTCCTACGAGCAGTACTTC.

V is TRBV9 and J is TRBJ1-5; tentatively, D is TRBD1 (5 bases). The CDR3 spans 12 residues. Germline CDR1 is SGDLS and CDR2 is YYNGEE. V was pared by 7 bases and J by 2 bases, with 7 bases between. The CDR3 here is CASGGGNQPQHF. CDR3 DNA sequence: TGTGCCAGCGGGGGGGGCAATCAGCCCCAGCATTTT.

The chain has TRBV7-2 and TRBJ2-2, with 9 bases that match TRBD2. J lost 8 bases, V lost 3 bases, and 4 bases had no gene match. The CDR3 is made up of 14 amino acids. Per the germline V gene, CDR1 is SGHTA and CDR2 is FQGNSA. The CDR3 nucleotides read TGTGCCAGCAGCTTTAGCGGGGGAAAAGGGGAGCTGTTTTTT. Translated, it gives CASSFSGGKGELFF. The variable domain in full, with the rest retrieved from reference TRBV7-2 and TRBJ2-2, is GAGVSQSPSNKVTEKGKDVELRCDPISGHTALYWYRQSLGQGLEFLIYFQGNSAPDKSGLPSDRFSAERTGGSVSTLTIQRTQQEDSAVYLCASSFSGGKGELFFGEGSRLTVL.

V usage is TRBV25-1 and J usage is TRBJ2-7; D may be TRBD2 (6 bases). The CDR3 has 16 residues. The germline V gene encodes CDR1 MGHDK and CDR2 SYGVNS. Trimming removed 3 bases at V and 2 bases at J, with 17 bases between. CDR3 loop: CASSDSLGRTTYEQYF. In DNA form, the CDR3 reads TGTGCCAGCAGTGACAGTCTAGGACGGACTACCTACGAGCAGTACTTC.

The J gene is TRBJ2-5, the V gene TRBV7-9, with 8 bases aligning to TRBD2. The V gene end was trimmed by 4 bases and the J gene end by 2 bases; junction bases not matched to a gene: 12. Germline CDR1 is SEHNR and CDR2 is FQNEAQ (reference sequence). The CDR3 spans 17 residues. CDR3 bases: TGTGCCAGCAGCTCGATCAGCTTAGCGGGGCCACAAGAGACCCAGTACTTC. It codes for CASSSISLAGPQETQYF.

The chain is built from TRBV4-3 and TRBJ2-1; possible D gene TRBD1, 5 bases. CDR1 is LGHNA and CDR2 is YSLEER in the germline V gene. The CDR3 extends over 15 amino acids. V was cut by 1 base and J by 3 bases, with 10 bases left in between. CDR3 protein: CASSQAQGNYNEQFF. Here the CDR3 DNA reads TGCGCCAGCAGCCAAGCCCAGGGCAACTACAATGAGCAGTTCTTC.

The V gene is TRBV30, the J gene TRBJ1-2; TRBD1 aligns across 10 bases. This CDR3 has 16 amino acids. Unmatched junction bases numbered 13, after V lost 4 bases and J lost 5 bases. Germline V gene lookup returns CDR1 GTSNPN and CDR2 SVGIG (reference sequence). The CDR3 is CAWNGEGTGEGYGYTF. The CDR3 DNA reads as TGTGCCTGGAACGGGGAGGGGACAGGGGAAGGGTATGGCTACACCTTC. Full variable domain (outside the CDR3, taken from reference TRBV30 and TRBJ1-2): SQTIHQWPATLVQPVGSPLSLECTVEGTSNPNLYWYRQAAGRGLQLLFYSVGIGQISSEVPQNLSASRPQDRQFILSSKKLLLSDSGFYLCAWNGEGTGEGYGYTFGSGTRLTVV.

V is TRBV6-5 and J is TRBJ2-1, with 7 bases matching TRBD1. Germline assignment: CDR1 MNHEY and CDR2 SVGAGI. The CDR3 has 15 residues. The V and J ends lost 5 bases and 6 bases, in that order; junction bases with no gene match: 10. The CDR3 sequence is CASSLTGVKGNEQFF. The CDR3 DNA follows: TGTGCCAGCAGTCTTACAGGGGTAAAGGGCAATGAGCAGTTCTTC.